The T cell receptor (beta chain) under discussion was sequenced for a study of blood T cell repertoires in COVID-19. Study-wide background: Samples taken during acute and convalescent COVID-19 were collected in the United States, Italy and Spain. From T cells, B-cell-depleted T cells, or PBMCs came the material, which was cDNA or gDNA.

In the original workflow: Estimates of nucleated cell counts were drawn from the amplification of reference gene primers. Here immunoSEQ multiplex PCR was the method, and the copy in TCRdb shows in-frame clones only, minus some. Clonal size and the V and J genes are those of that table, whereas D and trimming came from the DNA. The sample contains around 470,000 clones, 80% to 90% of which appear only once. There are 16 residues in the CDR3. The germline CDR1 and CDR2 sequences are SNHLY and FYNNEI. V was pared by 3 bases and J by 0 bases, with 11 bases between. Material for sequencing was peripheral blood. The V gene is TRBV2, the J gene TRBJ2-2, with a possible D match to TRBD1 (5 bases). The sequence was obtained from a man between 18 and 35 years old with COVID-19, enrolled during active disease. CDR3 coding DNA: TGTGCCAGCAGTGATGACAGCAATACGAACACCGGGGAGCTGTTTTTT. Translation gives CASSDDSNTNTGELFF.